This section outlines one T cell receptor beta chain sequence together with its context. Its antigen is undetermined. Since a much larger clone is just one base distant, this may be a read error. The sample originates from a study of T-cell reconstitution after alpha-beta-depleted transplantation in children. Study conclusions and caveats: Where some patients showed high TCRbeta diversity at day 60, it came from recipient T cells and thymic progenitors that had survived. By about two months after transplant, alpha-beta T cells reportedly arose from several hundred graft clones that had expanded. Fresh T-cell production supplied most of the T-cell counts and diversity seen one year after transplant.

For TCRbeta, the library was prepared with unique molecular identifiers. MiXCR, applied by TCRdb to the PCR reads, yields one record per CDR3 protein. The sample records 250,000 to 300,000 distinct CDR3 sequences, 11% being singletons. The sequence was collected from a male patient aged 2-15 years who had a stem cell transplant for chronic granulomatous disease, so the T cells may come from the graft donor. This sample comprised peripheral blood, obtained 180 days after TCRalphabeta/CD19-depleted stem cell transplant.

The CDR3: CASGRGASYEQYF. As DNA, the CDR3 is TGTGCCAGCGGCCGGGGGGCTAGTTACGAGCAGTACTTC. The V gene is TRBV12-3 or TRBV12-4, the J gene TRBJ2-7; TRBD2 might be the D (7 bases). The CDR3 totals 13 residues. V was cut by 8 bases and J by 4 bases, with 15 bases left in between.